This TCR beta chain originates from a study of CD8 T cells in Susac syndrome. Notes on the study in general: Individuals included in the TCR sequencing and HLA analysis were acknowledged by the study to be relatively few in number.

As for this clonotype: No antigen is known for it.

The T cells that were sequenced for TCR beta were CD8+ and CD4+ cells from blood. TEMRA cells were enriched by FACS, and CD4+ and CD8+ T cells were negatively isolated. Trimming stripped 5 bases from V and 8 bases from J, with 15 bases between. Germline lookup yields CDR1 DFQATT and CDR2 SNEGSKA (reference sequence). This CDR3 contains 12 residues. Random hexamers were used to reverse transcribe an amount of about 0.45 to 1 ug RNA. TCR beta CDR3 was amplified by immunoSEQ multiplex PCR. This amplification extended across 54 Vbeta and 13 Jbeta segments. From the immunoSEQ multiplex PCR reads, TCRdb called clonotypes with MiXCR, one entry per CDR3 protein. The sample consists of about 140,000 distinct CDR3 sequences, 85% to 95% of them appearing once.

V and J are TRBV20-1 and TRBJ1-2, with a possible D match to TRBD1 (5 bases). Source material: CD4+ T cells from PBMCs. The receptor comes from a human donor with multiple sclerosis. The chain's CDR3 is CSAGTPWGGYTF. The CDR3 coding sequence is TGCAGTGCTGGGACCCCTTGGGGGGGCTACACCTTC.